The entry that follows covers one T cell receptor beta chain sequence. This clone was counted between two and nine times. Its antigen remains undetermined. There are no base qualities to consult, and no much larger clone falls within one base. Using the deep immunoSEQ assay, TCR CDR3 regions were amplified from genomic DNA by multiplex PCR. Genomic DNA extracted from each cell subset was distributed evenly over all wells of several immunoSEQ 96-well plates, and each plate served as one replicate. For sorted subsets, approximately 190 ng genomic DNA, equal to tens of thousands of T cell genomes, was loaded into each replicate PCR. The purified libraries were quantified using a Qubit 3.0 fluorometer, sized with a Bioanalyzer 2100, and then quantified again using the KAPA Library Quantification kit. Each immunoSEQ 96-well plate was sequenced on its own single-read 150-cycle Illumina NextSeq 550 flow cell. For the original study's pipeline: Because the immunoSEQ output included only junctional sequences and no quality scores, the filtering could not be the same as the filtering used for full-length reads. Sequences were annotated with PyIR, a Python wrapper for IgBLAST v1.9, and V/J genes and CDR3 were assigned using IMGT germline references. Any read was removed if the V/J assignment was weak (E-value above 1e-6), the CDR3 was missing, or the read contained stop codons, out-of-frame junctions, or ambiguous translated residues. V3J clonotypes were defined as sequences sharing the same inferred V gene, J gene, and CDR3 amino acid sequence. To compute the percentage overlap between repertoires, the number of shared unique clonotypes was divided by the size of the smaller repertoire. Repertoire richness was assessed with RTK rarefaction, the Chao1 estimator, and Recon v2.1 estimates of unobserved clonotypes. Generation probabilities for all TCRbeta clonotypes obtained by the gDNA method from a handful of donors were computed using OLGA. In its TCRdb copy, this immuneACCESS table keeps in-frame sequences only and misses some clones. Where compared with another copy, unresolved V genes explain less than half of these, and the others have no known cause. From that table come the V and J calls and clone size; the DNA was used to work out D and trimming. The sample profile shows 740,000 or so clones; 60% to 75% of them were found once. The biggest ten clones account for about 1.8% of the sample.

This entry is derived from a study of shared clonotypes between healthy human individuals (dated by TCRdb to the early 2020s). In terms of the full investigation: The cohort comprised two women and a few men aged 18 to 49 years. For each donor, three plates each were used for CD4 naive and CD4 memory, two plates were used for CD8 naive, and one plate was used for CD8 memory. To estimate repertoire size and how much clonotype sharing occurs between individuals, the study deeply sequenced the blood TCR repertoires of several healthy adults. Libraries were prepared and TCR repertoires were sequenced by different laboratories using diverse techniques, in order to increase sequencing depth and limit assay-specific biases. Between about 0.85 and 10 billion PBMCs per donor were obtained by leukapheresis.

Germline trimming amounts to 8 bases on V and 6 bases on J, with 4 as the count of junction bases outside the gene matches. CDR1 and CDR2, looked up from the germline V gene, are MDHEN and SYDVKM. There are 12 amino acids in the CDR3, from cysteine to phenylalanine inclusive. Kept here is only the CDR3 DNA, which spans 36 bases and is read in frame from base 1. Healthy HIV-negative adults with no recently reported acute infections or vaccinations were included as donors. Every donor was a Caucasian adult living in Nashville, Tennessee, USA. CD4+ T cells were enriched by magnetic negative selection, after which naive cells were positively selected on CD45RA and the negative fraction was taken as the memory subset. Blood was collected by leukapheresis, and PBMCs were isolated by Ficoll-Histopaque density gradient centrifugation and then cryopreserved in liquid nitrogen vapor phase. Analytical flow cytometry was used to check the purity and quantity of each magnetically sorted T cell population. Each sorted fraction had its genomic DNA isolated and then quantified by UV absorbance on a Nanodrop 2000c.

Broader findings and caveats from the paper: Pairwise subsampling led to the expectation that sequencing depth would affect the degree of clonotype sharing among donors. Larger estimated clonotype richness was generally found for naive subsets than for memory subsets. Clonotypes shared by all four sorted-subset donors showed higher generation probabilities than non-shared clonotypes. Sampling was limited to blood, and TCR repertoires in tissue likely differ from TCR repertoires in blood. Across four donors, around 5% of naive CD4, approximately 3.6% of naive CD8, approximately 2.5% of memory CD4, and under 0.45% of memory CD8 clonotypes were shared. Incomplete sequencing was indicated by rarefaction of sorted-subset datasets, despite the large sequencing depth. Because the study included a small number of donors, the genetic and exposure-history diversity represented was limited.

The V and J segments used are TRBV28 and TRBJ1-3, with 7 bases matching TRBD1. The sequence was collected from a woman under 40 in good health. Sequencing was performed on memory CD4+ T cells sorted from blood. Taken with the paper, the label for cell subset or site translates to: CD45RA-negative fraction. CDR3 region: CASQDRLNTIYF. The nucleotide sequence is given as TGTGCCAGCCAGGACAGGCTAAACACCATATATTTT.